This TCR beta chain was sequenced during a study of breast tumors, draining lymph nodes, adjacent tissues. Each CDR3 protein gets one entry after TCRdb re-called the multiplex PCR reads with MiXCR. The table includes about 130,000 distinct CDR3 sequences, nearly 20% detected once. CDR3 length: 16 residues. Trimming took 7 bases from V and 0 from J, leaving 18 bases between them. This clonotype was seen many times. Its antigen is unknown. The lymph nodes were axillary draining lymph nodes from breast cancer patients. Study results and limitations: Tumor repertoires ranked between lymph nodes and nontumor tissue in diversity, with V and J gene preferences. Data fit most tumor T cells coming from lymph node, expanding in tumor. Luminal-like breast cancer showed significantly greater tumor-nontumor repertoire similarity than basal-like breast cancer did.

The V gene is TRBV12-3 or TRBV12-4, the J gene TRBJ1-2; perhaps TRBD1 as D (6 bases). The clonotype was recovered from a female donor with breast cancer. Some clones in this sample may be carry-over from other donors' samples. The sample consisted of axillary lymph node tissue. Here the CDR3 DNA reads TGTGCCAGCACCTCTTTAGGGGGGCACACTAACTATGGCTACACCTTC. Amino acid sequence: CASTSLGGHTNYGYTF.